Following are 24 T cell receptor beta chains from one sample sequenced in a study of T-cell reconstitution after alpha-beta-depleted transplantation in children. A TCRbeta library incorporating unique molecular identifiers was prepared. TCRdb called the PCR reads again in MiXCR, with one record for every CDR3 protein. Of over 300,000 distinct CDR3 sequences listed, 10% were seen once; the top ten hold around 2.5%. This specimen was PBMCs from the stem cell graft donor, taken from the stem cell graft. These receptors were taken from a human donor who donated a stem cell graft to a child with acute lymphoblastic leukemia.

This clonotype was counted only a few times. The chain combines TRBV27 with TRBJ1-1, with no clear D. Germline CDR1 MNHEY, CDR2 SMNVEV (reference sequence). The V end lost 6 bases, the J end lost 4 bases, and 6 bases lay between the germline ends. CDR3 length: 11 amino acids. CDR3 DNA sequence: TGTGCCAGCAGGACCCCCACTGAAGCTTTCTTT. This gives the protein CASRTPTEAFF.

V usage is TRBV7-2 and J usage is TRBJ2-3; perhaps D is TRBD1 or TRBD2 (5 bases each). The germline gives CDR1 SGHTA, CDR2 FQGNSA. This CDR3 has 15 residues. V lost 0 bases and J lost 6, with 13 bases in between. The CDR3 DNA follows: TGTGCCAGCAGCTTAGCGCTCGGGGCCGTGGATACGCAGTATTTT. Encoded protein: CASSLALGAVDTQYF.

Many counts were recorded for this clonotype. This rearrangement joins TRBV27 to TRBJ2-1; D may be TRBD2 (6 bases). CDR1 is MNHEY, CDR2 SMNVEV, per germline (reference sequence). The CDR3 is made up of 13 amino acids. V lost 5 bases and J lost 5, with 10 bases in between. CDR3 sequence reads: CASSRRGNNEQFF. The CDR3 DNA follows: TGTGCCAGCAGTCGTCGGGGGAACAATGAGCAGTTCTTC.

This clonotype showed up just a few times. J is TRBJ2-7 and V is TRBV3-1, with a weak D call TRBD2 (6 bases). V dropped 1 base and J dropped 5 bases, with 12 bases sitting between them. The germline CDR1 and CDR2 sequences are LGHDT and YNNKEL (reference sequence). This CDR3 is built from 14 residues. The CDR3 region has the DNA TGTGCCAGCAGCCAAGTGGAGGGTCTCGACGAGCAGTACTTC. Translating it yields CASSQVEGLDEQYF.

The CDR3 bases are TGCAGTGCCCAAAACAGGGAGGTCTACGAGCAGTACTTC. This gives the protein CSAQNREVYEQYF. The rearrangement joins TRBV20-1 to TRBJ2-7; D could derive from TRBD1 or TRBD2 (6 bases each). Germline V CDR1 and CDR2: DFQATT, SNEGSKA (reference sequence). Trimming took 6 bases from V and 3 from J, leaving 15 bases between them. This CDR3 region has 13 residues.

The V and J genes are TRBV28 and TRBJ2-7; no definite D call. Trimming shortened V by 8 bases and J by 5 bases, and 10 bases separated the two germline ends. CDR1 is MDHEN and CDR2 is SYDVKM in the germline V gene. The CDR3 length is 11 residues. CDR3 coding DNA: TGTGCCAGCGGTCCTGCCAACGAGCAGTACTTC. Translation gives CASGPANEQYF. The full variable domain, completed using reference TRBV28 and TRBJ2-7, is DVKVTQSSRYLVKRTGEKVFLECVQDMDHENMFWYRQDPGLGLRLIYFSYDVKMKEKGDIPEGYSVSREKKERFSLILESASTNQTSMYLCASGPANEQYFGPGTRLTVT.

This chain links TRBV12-3 or TRBV12-4 with TRBJ1-2, with 9 bases identical to TRBD1. This CDR3 spans 14 amino acids. Losses at the gene ends were 4 bases for V and 7 bases for J; bases not matched to a gene: 7. This CDR3 reads CASSSGTGKGGYTF. DNA of the CDR3: TGTGCCAGCAGTTCCGGGACAGGGAAGGGTGGCTACACCTTC.

This clonotype occurred a few times. This rearrangement joins TRBV7-8 to TRBJ2-5, with D possibly TRBD1 on 6 matching bases. The CDR3 has 14 residues. Trimming removed 3 bases from V and 9 bases from J, with 17 bases in between. Germline CDR1 is SGHVS and CDR2 is FQNEAQ. CDR3 protein: CASSLSTGYGPQYF. CDR3 bases: TGTGCCAGCAGCTTGTCGACAGGATATGGGCCCCAGTACTTC.

This chain links TRBV5-1 with TRBJ2-7; D unresolved. Trimming removed 4 bases at V and 7 bases at J, with 12 bases between. From germline, CDR1 is SGHRS and CDR2 YFSETQ. This CDR3 spans 12 amino acids. The chain's CDR3 is CASSLGPSEQYF. The CDR3 DNA follows: TGCGCCAGCAGCCTCGGACCATCTGAGCAGTACTTC.

There are a few counts of this clonotype. The rearrangement links TRBV7-9 to TRBJ2-7; D call uncertain. With 4 bases removed from V and 3 bases from J, the gap between germline ends came to 13 bases. CDR3 length equals 14 residues. Germline lookup yields CDR1 SEHNR and CDR2 FQNEAQ (reference sequence). The CDR3 protein is CASSSSGQIYEQYF. DNA of the CDR3: TGTGCCAGCAGCTCCTCCGGGCAAATCTACGAGCAGTACTTC.

This sequence joins TRBV5-1 and TRBJ1-4; TRBD1 agrees at 12 bases. The CDR3 loop spans 17 amino acids. CDR1 is SGHRS and CDR2 is YFSETQ in the germline V gene. The V gene end was trimmed by 4 bases and the J gene end by 0 bases; junction bases not matched to a gene: 4. This chain's CDR3 is CASSLGTGGATNEKLFF. CDR3 DNA: TGCGCCAGCAGCCTTGGGACAGGGGGCGCAACTAATGAAAAACTGTTTTTT.

The gene calls are TRBV19 and TRBJ1-1; D may be TRBD1 (6 bases). V lost 9 bases and J 1 base, leaving 18 bases between the germline ends. The CDR3 is 15 amino acids. Germline CDR1 reads LNHDA; CDR2 reads SQIVND (reference sequence). Here the CDR3 reads CASLTGTRGNTEAFF. As DNA, the CDR3 is TGTGCCAGCCTCACAGGGACTCGGGGGAACACTGAAGCTTTCTTT.

This clonotype was seen only a few times. V is TRBV20-1 and J is TRBJ2-1; D may be TRBD2 (5 bases). Trimming left V 2 bases short and J 4 bases short, with 15 bases between. CDR1 DFQATT and CDR2 SNEGSKA come from the germline V gene (reference sequence). This CDR3 is 15 amino acids long. The CDR3 here is CSARPTRAKYNEQFF. CDR3 bases: TGCAGTGCTAGACCTACTAGGGCCAAGTACAATGAGCAGTTCTTC.

This clonotype was recorded at least ten times. This chain joins TRBV10-2 and TRBJ2-5; possible D gene TRBD1, 5 bases. Germline CDR1 WSHSY, CDR2 SAAADI. The CDR3 is 14 amino acids. V lost 8 bases to trimming and J lost 3 bases, with 16 bases between them. This CDR3 reads CASEPAGIEETQYF. The CDR3 nucleotides are TGCGCCAGCGAACCGGCAGGGATTGAAGAGACCCAGTACTTC.

CDR3 residues: CASSELRANTEAFF. CDR3 sequence (DNA): TGTGCCAGCAGCGAGCTTCGGGCGAACACTGAAGCTTTCTTT. The chain couples TRBV6-1 to TRBJ1-1; D unresolved. CDR3 length equals 14 residues. Trimming stripped 6 bases from V and 1 base from J, with 12 bases between. Looked up from germline, CDR1 is MNHNS and CDR2 is SASEGT.

This clonotype was counted many times. The gene calls are TRBV6-2 or TRBV6-3 and TRBJ2-2, with 11 positions matching TRBD1. This CDR3 is 17 amino acids long. After removal of 6 bases from V and 1 base from J, the junction contained 7 bases not matched to a gene. Germline V gene data show CDR1 as MNHEY and CDR2 as SVGEGT. CDR3: CASRPRTGGENTGELFF. For the CDR3, the DNA is TGTGCCAGCAGACCCCGGACAGGGGGCGAGAACACCGGGGAGCTGTTTTTT.

The chain combines TRBV7-6 with TRBJ1-4, with D possibly TRBD1 on 6 matching bases. Germline lookup yields CDR1 SGHVS and CDR2 FNYEAQ. The length of the CDR3 is 17 residues. With 5 bases removed from V and 0 bases from J, the gap between germline ends came to 16 bases. CDR3 sequence: CASSPSGQLATNEKLFF. CDR3 coding DNA: TGTGCCAGCAGCCCGTCCGGACAGCTTGCAACTAATGAAAAACTGTTTTTT.

This clonotype was seen a few times. The chain couples TRBV5-1 to TRBJ2-1, with D perhaps matching TRBD2 (6 bases). The V end was cut by 0 bases, the J end by 2 bases, with 9 bases between. The CDR3 totals 15 residues. Germline values: CDR1 SGHRS, CDR2 YFSETQ. In nucleotides, the CDR3 is TGCGCCAGCAGCTTGGGGTGGGGGGCCTACAATGAGCAGTTCTTC. It encodes CASSLGWGAYNEQFF. The variable domain in full, with the rest retrieved from reference TRBV5-1 and TRBJ2-1, is KAGVTQTPRYLIKTRGQQVTLSCSPISGHRSVSWYQQTPGQGLQFLFEYFSETQRNKGNFPGRFSGRQFSNSRSEMNVSTLELGDSALYLCASSLGWGAYNEQFFGPGTRLTVL.

V gene TRBV4-1 combines with J gene TRBJ1-1, with no clear D. The CDR3 spans 13 residues. Germline lookup yields CDR1 MGHRA and CDR2 YSYEKL. Trimming shortened V by 4 bases and J by 6 bases, and 12 bases separated the two germline ends. The CDR3: CASSPRPNPEAFF. The CDR3 region has the DNA TGCGCCAGCAGCCCCCGACCAAACCCTGAAGCTTTCTTT.

This clonotype was seen only a few times. The V gene is TRBV20-1, the J gene TRBJ2-7; TRBD2 agrees at 11 bases. V shed 4 bases, J shed 6 bases, and the junction held 8 bases outside the gene matches. Germline V gives CDR1 DFQATT, CDR2 SNEGSKA (reference sequence). The CDR3 covers 14 residues. Here the CDR3 DNA reads TGCAGTGCTACCATAGCGGGAGGGCCCTCCGAGCAGTACTTC. Its protein is CSATIAGGPSEQYF.

This clonotype was recorded at least ten times. This chain links TRBV20-1 with TRBJ2-1, with 9 bases lining up with TRBD2. The CDR3 sequence is 16 residues long. The J segment lost 8 bases and the V segment lost 0 bases, leaving 11 bases of the junction unmatched. Germline V gives CDR1 DFQATT, CDR2 SNEGSKA (reference sequence). DNA of the CDR3: TGCAGTGCTAGAGATAGGAGGGTAGCGGGAGCGGATGAGCAGTTCTTC. Translating gives CSARDRRVAGADEQFF.

The table lists this clonotype with many counts. V is TRBV20-1 and J is TRBJ2-3; 7 bases align to TRBD2. This CDR3 has 16 residues. Germline-derived CDR1 and CDR2 are DFQATT and SNEGSKA (reference sequence). V shed 1 base, J shed 0 bases, and the junction held 7 bases outside the gene matches. The CDR3 reads CSARASSGGSTDTQYF. The CDR3 nucleotides read TGCAGTGCTAGAGCCTCTAGCGGAGGGAGCACAGATACGCAGTATTTT.

This clonotype has only a few counts. This rearrangement joins TRBV29-1 to TRBJ2-2; D uncertain. Trimming pared 0 bases from V and 4 bases from J, leaving 6 bases between. CDR1 and CDR2 from the germline V gene are SQVTM and ANQGSEA. This CDR3 spans 13 amino acids. CDR3 amino acids: CSVEEGITGELFF. Written as DNA, the CDR3 is TGCAGCGTTGAAGAAGGTATCACCGGGGAGCTGTTTTTT.

This clonotype was recorded many times. The genes are TRBV4-1 and TRBJ2-1; 10 bases agree with TRBD2. After removal of 4 bases from V and 4 bases from J, the junction contained 4 bases not matched to a gene. The CDR3 runs to 15 residues. Germline lookup yields CDR1 MGHRA and CDR2 YSYEKL. The DNA for the CDR3 is TGCGCCAGCAGCCCCCTAGCGGGAGAATACAATGAGCAGTTCTTC. It translates to CASSPLAGEYNEQFF.